The rows below give T cell receptor beta chains drawn from one sample of a study of blood T cells in healthy people across ages. Using its own MiXCR run on the 5' RACE reads, TCRdb lists one record per CDR3 protein. Of around 900,000 distinct CDR3 sequences in the sample, under 35% are singletons; the top ten hold 17%. The sequenced sample consisted of blood. Every receptor here comes from a woman older than 75 in good health. CDR3s include the opening cysteine and the closing phenylalanine or tryptophan. The D gene is left open where the match is weak. Clone size is shown for a subset of rows, as once, few, many or a class of expanded clone.

d_gene: TRBD1
abundance: many
v_gene: TRBV15
j_gene: TRBJ2-6
CDR3nt: TGTGCCACCAGCTCACGACAGGGGGCGAGAGGGGCCAACGTCCTGACTTTC
CDR3aa: CATSSRQGARGANVLTF

d_gene: NA
abundance: NA
v_gene: TRBV19
j_gene: TRBJ2-3
CDR3nt: TGTGCCAGTACAGGATGGGGCGACACAGATACGCAGTATTTT
CDR3aa: CASTGWGDTDTQYF

d_gene: NA
abundance: NA
v_gene: TRBV7-9
j_gene: TRBJ2-1
CDR3nt: TGTGCCAGCAGCTTATACGGACCCGGCAATGAGCAGTTCTTC
CDR3aa: CASSLYGPGNEQFF

d_gene: NA
abundance: NA
v_gene: TRBV30
j_gene: TRBJ1-1
CDR3nt: TGTGCCTGGACGCCTGGCAGGGTTAGAAGTTGGTCCACTGAAGCTTTCTTT
CDR3aa: CAWTPGRVRSWSTEAFF

d_gene: NA
abundance: NA
v_gene: TRBV6-2/TRBV6-3
j_gene: TRBJ1-5
CDR3nt: TGTGCCAGCACCTTTAGAGACACAGGGTATAGCAATCAGCCCCAGCATTTT
CDR3aa: CASTFRDTGYSNQPQHF

d_gene: NA
abundance: few
v_gene: TRBV4-3
j_gene: TRBJ1-2
CDR3nt: TGCGCCAGCAGCCCAGGGGTTGGGGGAAGGGGCTACACCTTC
CDR3aa: CASSPGVGGRGYTF

d_gene: TRBD1
abundance: few
v_gene: TRBV7-8
j_gene: TRBJ1-6
CDR3nt: TGTGCCAGCAGCTTAGGGGACAGAAACGATTCACCCCTCCACTTT
CDR3aa: CASSLGDRNDSPLHF

d_gene: NA
abundance: few
v_gene: TRBV30
j_gene: TRBJ1-2
CDR3nt: TGTGCCTGGAGTGATTTGATAGGGAATGGCTACACCTTC
CDR3aa: CAWSDLIGNGYTF

d_gene: TRBD1
abundance: many
v_gene: TRBV7-6
j_gene: TRBJ2-7
CDR3nt: TGTGCCAGCAGCTACCGGGACAGCGAATCCTACGAGCAGTACTTC
CDR3aa: CASSYRDSESYEQYF

d_gene: NA
abundance: NA
v_gene: TRBV24-1
j_gene: TRBJ2-1
CDR3nt: TGTGCCACCAGTGATTACTTGGGGCCCAATGAGCAGTTCTTC
CDR3aa: CATSDYLGPNEQFF

d_gene: NA
abundance: NA
v_gene: TRBV13
j_gene: TRBJ2-3
CDR3nt: TGTGCCAGCAGCGCCGGGACTGGATTCACAGATACGCAGTATTTT
CDR3aa: CASSAGTGFTDTQYF

d_gene: NA
abundance: NA
v_gene: TRBV7-6
j_gene: TRBJ2-5
CDR3nt: TGTGCCAGCAGCTTAGGGAGTAGGGCGGCGGGGACCCAGTACTTC
CDR3aa: CASSLGSRAAGTQYF

d_gene: NA
abundance: many
v_gene: TRBV7-2
j_gene: TRBJ2-5
CDR3nt: TGTGCCAGCAGCACGAGGGGCGGGACAATTCAAGAGACCCAGTACTTC
CDR3aa: CASSTRGGTIQETQYF

d_gene: TRBD1
abundance: NA
v_gene: TRBV5-1
j_gene: TRBJ1-1
CDR3nt: TGCGCCAGCAGCTACGCATACACAGGGGGTGAAGCTTTCTTT
CDR3aa: CASSYAYTGGEAFF

d_gene: NA
abundance: many
v_gene: TRBV20-1
j_gene: TRBJ2-4
CDR3nt: TGCAGTGTGGGTCCGGGGATAAACATTCAGTACTTC
CDR3aa: CSVGPGINIQYF

d_gene: TRBD1
abundance: once
v_gene: TRBV11-2
j_gene: TRBJ1-3
CDR3nt: TGTGCCAGCAGCTTAAGCCCCCGGACAGGGGGCGGAAACACCATATATTTT
CDR3aa: CASSLSPRTGGGNTIYF

d_gene: TRBD2
abundance: NA
v_gene: TRBV5-4
j_gene: TRBJ2-3
CDR3nt: TGTGCCAGCAGCCTTCGGGTAGCGGGAGGGCCAACAGATACGCAGTATTTT
CDR3aa: CASSLRVAGGPTDTQYF

d_gene: NA
abundance: many
v_gene: TRBV15
j_gene: TRBJ1-5
CDR3nt: TGTGCCACCAGCAGAGATTCGGGTCAGCCCCAGCATTTT
CDR3aa: CATSRDSGQPQHF

d_gene: TRBD1
abundance: many
v_gene: TRBV5-5
j_gene: TRBJ1-6
CDR3nt: TGTGCCAGCAGTTATGGGACAGGGGGCTCGCTACCCCTCCACTTT
CDR3aa: CASSYGTGGSLPLHF

d_gene: NA
abundance: few
v_gene: TRBV7-2
j_gene: TRBJ1-1
CDR3nt: TGTGCCAGCAGCTGGGGGGGTTGGAACACTGAAGCTTTCTTT
CDR3aa: CASSWGGWNTEAFF

d_gene: TRBD2
abundance: NA
v_gene: TRBV20-1
j_gene: TRBJ2-1
CDR3nt: TGCAGTGGGAAGCGGGGCTACAATGAGCAGTTCTTC
CDR3aa: CSGKRGYNEQFF

d_gene: NA
abundance: many
v_gene: TRBV7-9
j_gene: TRBJ2-1
CDR3nt: TGTGCCAGCAGCAAGGGGGGATGGAATGAGCAGTTCTTC
CDR3aa: CASSKGGWNEQFF

d_gene: NA
abundance: NA
v_gene: TRBV6-2/TRBV6-3
j_gene: TRBJ2-7
CDR3nt: TGTGCCAGCAGTCCCTCGGACATCTACGAGCAGTACTTC
CDR3aa: CASSPSDIYEQYF

d_gene: NA
abundance: many
v_gene: TRBV6-2/TRBV6-3
j_gene: TRBJ2-6
CDR3nt: TGTGCCAGTATAAAAGCCCGCCCCCCGTCTGGGGCCAACGTCCTGACTTTC
CDR3aa: CASIKARPPSGANVLTF

d_gene: TRBD1
abundance: NA
v_gene: TRBV6-1
j_gene: TRBJ2-7
CDR3nt: TGTGCCAGCAGCCCCGCCTGGGAGACAGGGGCTAATCACGAGCAGTACTTC
CDR3aa: CASSPAWETGANHEQYF

d_gene: NA
abundance: many
v_gene: TRBV6-2/TRBV6-3
j_gene: TRBJ2-1
CDR3nt: TGTGCCAGCACAAATTCCCATTCCTACAATGAGCAGTTCTTC
CDR3aa: CASTNSHSYNEQFF

d_gene: TRBD2
abundance: many
v_gene: TRBV5-1
j_gene: TRBJ2-1
CDR3nt: TGCGCCAGCAGCTTGGGGGTCGCTAGCGGGGGCCCCGGCAATGAGCAGTTCTTC
CDR3aa: CASSLGVASGGPGNEQFF

d_gene: NA
abundance: NA
v_gene: TRBV11-2
j_gene: TRBJ2-5
CDR3nt: TGTGCCAGCAGCTTCTACGGGGGGCCCGAGACCCAGTACTTC
CDR3aa: CASSFYGGPETQYF

d_gene: NA
abundance: many
v_gene: TRBV3-1
j_gene: TRBJ1-2
CDR3nt: TGTGCCAGCAGCCCTGGTGAACTGGGCTACACCTTC
CDR3aa: CASSPGELGYTF